These 10 T cell receptor beta chains were sequenced from one sample in a study of cytomegalovirus exposure and HLA in healthy donors. PCR was performed using 60 Vbeta and 13 Jbeta primers. Clones were read by immunoSEQ multiplex PCR, and TCRdb kept only the in-frame ones, dropping some. The table lists roughly 150,000 clones, roughly 83% of them singletons, with approximately 1.4% in the top ten. The specimen sequenced was PBMCs. These receptors originate from a woman under 30 in good health and CMV-seronegative.

This chain connects TRBV2 to TRBJ2-5; D is possibly TRBD1 (5 bases). This CDR3 contains 15 residues. Germline-derived CDR1 and CDR2 are SNHLY and FYNNEI. Trimming shortened V by 4 bases and J by 2 bases, and 14 bases separated the two germline ends. CDR3 sequence: CASSVGPGPQETQYF. In nucleotides, the CDR3 is TGTGCCAGCAGTGTTGGTCCAGGGCCACAAGAGACCCAGTACTTC.

J is TRBJ2-5 and V is TRBV11-3, with 10 bases lining up with TRBD2. J was trimmed by 2 bases and V by 6 bases; bases with no gene match: 9. The germline V gene has CDR1 SGHNT and CDR2 YENEEA. The CDR3 consists of 16 residues. As DNA, the CDR3 is TGTGCCAGCAGGAAATCTAGCGGGGGTTCACAAGAGACCCAGTACTTC. Protein sequence: CASRKSSGGSQETQYF.

V is TRBV4-1 and J is TRBJ2-5; TRBD2 is a possible D gene (5 bases). The J call may be wrong; the DNA end is better matched by TRBJ2-7. This CDR3 is built from 14 residues. Germline V CDR1 and CDR2: MGHRA, YSYEKL. This CDR3 is CASSLKGPGSEQYF. For the CDR3, the DNA is TGCGCCAGCAGCCTCAAGGGCCCGGGGTCCGAGCAGTACTTC.

This clone was seen a handful of times. The chain combines TRBV12-5 with TRBJ1-1, with 8 bases matching TRBD1. CDR1 LGHNT and CDR2 FRNRAP come from the germline V gene. The CDR3 sequence is 13 residues long. V trimming: 5 bases; J trimming: 7 bases; junction bases outside the gene matches: 6. The CDR3, as DNA: TGTGCTAGTGGTCTCGACAGGGGTAGTGAAGCTTTCTTT. As protein: CASGLDRGSEAFF.

The rearrangement uses TRBV29-1 and TRBJ1-1, with 10 bases that match TRBD1. CDR1 is SQVTM, CDR2 ANQGSEA, per germline. Unmatched junction bases numbered 6, after V lost 6 bases and J lost 5 bases. This CDR3 spans 13 amino acids. The CDR3 spells CSVRTGGRTEAFF. CDR3 in DNA: TGCAGCGTAAGGACAGGGGGTAGAACTGAAGCTTTCTTT.

The chain is built from TRBV7-2 and TRBJ2-3, with 9 nucleotides matching TRBD2. This CDR3 contains 14 residues. V lost 5 bases to trimming and J lost 7 bases; unmatched junction nucleotides: 7. CDR1 and CDR2 from the germline V gene are SGHTA and FQGNSA. The chain's CDR3 is CASSRTSAPNTQYF. DNA of the CDR3: TGTGCCAGCAGCCGGACTAGCGCTCCTAATACGCAGTATTTT. Filled out from reference TRBV7-2 and TRBJ2-3, the complete variable domain reads GAGVSQSPSNKVTEKGKDVELRCDPISGHTALYWYRQSLGQGLEFLIYFQGNSAPDKSGLPSDRFSAERTGGSVSTLTIQRTQQEDSAVYLCASSRTSAPNTQYFGPGTRLTVL.

The chain combines TRBV5-1 with TRBJ1-1; maybe TRBD1 (6 bases). The CDR3 extends over 17 amino acids. Germline V gene lookup returns CDR1 SGHRS and CDR2 YFSETQ. Trimming took 6 bases from V and 2 from J, leaving 23 bases between them. The CDR3 is CASIQGTWVGVNTEAFF. CDR3 DNA sequence: TGCGCCAGCATCCAGGGGACCTGGGTAGGGGTTAACACTGAAGCTTTCTTT.

V is TRBV30 and J is TRBJ1-5; 11 bases are a match to TRBD1. The CDR3 has 13 amino acids. With 5 bases clipped from V and 6 bases from J, the junction kept 3 bases outside the gene matches. Germline V gene data show CDR1 as GTSNPN and CDR2 as SVGIG (reference sequence). The CDR3 reads CAWGQGAAQPQHF. For the CDR3, the DNA is TGTGCCTGGGGACAGGGGGCAGCTCAGCCCCAGCATTTT. Combining the CDR3 with reference TRBV30 and TRBJ1-5 gives the whole variable domain SQTIHQWPATLVQPVGSPLSLECTVEGTSNPNLYWYRQAAGRGLQLLFYSVGIGQISSEVPQNLSASRPQDRQFILSSKKLLLSDSGFYLCAWGQGAAQPQHFGDGTRLSIL.

V is TRBV10-3 and J is TRBJ1-6, with 9 bases fitting TRBD1. The CDR3 runs 14 residues. With V trimmed by 9 bases and J by 9 bases, 9 bases remained unmatched. CDR1 ENHRY and CDR2 SYGVKD come from the germline V gene. CDR3 protein: CAIRAGQGISPLHF. In DNA, the CDR3 is TGTGCCATAAGGGCGGGACAGGGAATTTCACCCCTCCACTTT.

This chain joins TRBV10-1 and TRBJ1-5, with 7 nucleotides matching TRBD1. Germline V gene sequence: CDR1 WNHNN, CDR2 SYGVQD (reference sequence). CDR3 length equals 16 residues. The V gene end was trimmed by 7 bases and the J gene end by 0 bases; junction bases not matched to a gene: 9. The chain's CDR3 is CASTQVGQSSNQPQHF. The CDR3 DNA follows: TGCGCCAGCACCCAGGTGGGACAGTCTAGCAATCAGCCCCAGCATTTT.